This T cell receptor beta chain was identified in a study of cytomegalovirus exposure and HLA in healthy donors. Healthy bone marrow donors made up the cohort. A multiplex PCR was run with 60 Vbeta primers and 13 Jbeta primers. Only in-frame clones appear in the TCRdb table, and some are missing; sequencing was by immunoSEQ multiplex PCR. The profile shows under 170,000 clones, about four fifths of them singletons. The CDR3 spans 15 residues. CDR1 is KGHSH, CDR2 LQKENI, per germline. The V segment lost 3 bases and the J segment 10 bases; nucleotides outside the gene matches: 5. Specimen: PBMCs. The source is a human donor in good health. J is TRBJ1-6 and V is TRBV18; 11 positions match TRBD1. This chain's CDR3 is CASSPAGQGASPLHF. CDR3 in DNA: TGTGCCAGCTCACCTGCCGGACAGGGGGCCTCACCCCTCCACTTT.